The 10 T cell receptor beta chains in this list originate from one sample, sequenced in a study of beta chain features in type 1 diabetes. As every portion of the isolated RNA was reverse transcribed, the sequencing read expressed TCRB transcripts. Here immunoSEQ multiplex PCR was the method, and the copy in TCRdb shows in-frame clones only, minus some. The repertoire holds under 300,000 clones, with 25% to 30% as singletons. Sample: central memory CD4+ T cells from blood. The source of these receptors is a man aged 25 to 40 in good health.

A single count supports this clone. The chain employs TRBV29-1 and TRBJ1-1; 9 bases are a match to TRBD1. The CDR3 is 14 residues long. V lost 6 bases and J lost 0; bases outside the gene matches: 5. Germline CDR1 SQVTM, CDR2 ANQGSEA. The CDR3 reads CSVTTGGMNTEAFF. In DNA, the CDR3 is TGCAGCGTCACGACAGGGGGGATGAACACTGAAGCTTTCTTT.

This clone was observed a handful of times. The CDR3 loop is CASSGGDRRSTDTQYF. CDR3 in DNA: TGTGCCAGCAGTGGTGGGGACAGGAGGTCAACAGATACGCAGTATTTT. The rearrangement uses TRBV2 and TRBJ2-3; TRBD1 aligns across 8 bases. This CDR3 has 16 amino acids. In germline, CDR1 is SNHLY, CDR2 FYNNEI. V shed 4 bases, J shed 3 bases, and the junction held 9 bases outside the gene matches.

This clone turned up a few times. V and J are TRBV7-2 and TRBJ2-2; D possibly corresponds to TRBD1 (7 bases). The V gene lost 5 bases and the J gene lost 3 bases, with 10 bases spanning the gap. The germline V gene has CDR1 SGHTA and CDR2 FQGNSA. The CDR3 is made up of 14 amino acids. The DNA of the CDR3 is TGTGCCAGCAGCCCAGGGGGGCACACCGGGGAGCTGTTTTTT. It encodes CASSPGGHTGELFF. Complete variable domain (other parts from reference TRBV7-2 and TRBJ2-2): GAGVSQSPSNKVTEKGKDVELRCDPISGHTALYWYRQSLGQGLEFLIYFQGNSAPDKSGLPSDRFSAERTGGSVSTLTIQRTQQEDSAVYLCASSPGGHTGELFFGEGSRLTVL.

The rearrangement uses TRBV7-2 and TRBJ2-7, with D unclear. CDR1 and CDR2 from the germline V gene are SGHTA and FQGNSA. Trimming stripped 1 base from V and 3 bases from J, with 10 bases between. The CDR3 totals 14 residues. CDR3 region: CASSLDEYSYEQYF. As DNA, the CDR3 is TGTGCCAGCAGCTTAGATGAATACAGCTACGAGCAGTACTTC.

The table lists this clone with a few counts. V usage is TRBV28 and J usage is TRBJ2-1, with TRBD2 matching 11 bases. CDR3 length: 14 amino acids. Per the germline V gene, CDR1 is MDHEN and CDR2 is SYDVKM. Trimming removed 5 bases from V and 8 bases from J; junction bases left unmatched: 5. CDR3 nucleotides: TGTGCCAGCAGTCTCGGGACTAGCGGCTATGAGCAGTTCTTC. Translation: CASSLGTSGYEQFF.

The chain carries TRBV4-2 and TRBJ2-3; D possibly corresponds to TRBD1 (5 bases). The CDR3 sequence is 16 residues long. Germline V gene data show CDR1 as LGHNA and CDR2 as YNFKEQ. Trimming cost V 0 bases and J 0 bases, with 10 bases left between them. The CDR3 sequence: CASSQDPQGSTDTQYF. DNA for the CDR3: TGTGCCAGCAGCCAAGATCCCCAGGGTAGCACAGATACGCAGTATTTT.

This clone was detected only once. The chain is built from TRBV29-1 and TRBJ2-5, with 7 bases fitting TRBD2. This CDR3 is 14 amino acids long. The V gene end was trimmed by 7 bases and the J gene end by 2 bases; junction bases not matched to a gene: 10. From germline, CDR1 is SQVTM and CDR2 ANQGSEA. The CDR3 sequence is CSGGRRGEQETQYF. The CDR3, as DNA: TGCAGCGGTGGCCGACGGGGGGAACAAGAGACCCAGTACTTC.

This clone turned up a few times. The chain joins TRBV5-6 to TRBJ1-2; D call uncertain. This CDR3 spans 13 amino acids. Trimming took off 4 bases at V and 3 bases at J, with 10 bases between the two ends. CDR1 and CDR2 (germline): SGHDT, YYEEEE. CDR3 sequence (DNA): TGTGCCAGCAGCGAGGCAGGCGACTATGGCTACACCTTC. Amino acids: CASSEAGDYGYTF.

V usage is TRBV30 and J usage is TRBJ1-2; unclear D gene. Trimming left V 2 bases short and J 11 bases short, with 9 bases between. From germline, CDR1 is GTSNPN and CDR2 SVGIG (reference sequence). The length of the CDR3 is 10 residues. The CDR3 DNA sequence: TGTGCCTGGAGTCTCCTAGGTTACACCTTC. It is translated as CAWSLLGYTF.

The V gene is TRBV6-6, the J gene TRBJ2-5; 7 bases fit TRBD1. Germline CDR1 and CDR2: MNHNY and SVGAGI (reference sequence). V trimming: 4 bases; J trimming: 2 bases; junction bases outside the gene matches: 4. This CDR3 spans 14 amino acids. CDR3 in amino acids: CASSLTGNQETQYF. DNA for the CDR3: TGTGCCAGCAGTTTGACAGGGAATCAAGAGACCCAGTACTTC.